This T cell receptor (beta chain) was obtained from a study of spatial heterogeneity in lung cancer. Study background: Sequence detection consistently recorded a greater number of beta-chain than alpha-chain sequences.

This clonotype was detected a few times. Antigen unknown. CDR1 and CDR2 (germline): SQVTM, ANQGSEA. This CDR3 is 12 amino acids long. Trimming took 7 bases from V and 1 from J, leaving 11 bases between them. The study's findings and limits: Blood showed ubiquitous tumor TCRs more often at resection than at routine follow-up.

Time point: sample taken at primary tumor resection. Unsorted whole RNA of tumor, nontumor lung or frozen PBMC was sequenced. The donors, 72 patients with untreated early-stage non-small cell lung cancer, provided the samples. A single record per CDR3 protein comes from TCRdb applying MiXCR to the 5' RACE reads. This table holds tens of thousands of distinct CDR3 sequences, around 13% found once. The input for sequencing was PBMCs, taken at surgery. The rearrangement links TRBV29-1 to TRBJ2-7; D uncertain. This TCR was recovered from a male donor with early-stage non-small cell lung cancer. As DNA, the CDR3 is TGCAGCGCCGTCGACGGTTCCTACGAGCAGTACTTC. Protein sequence: CSAVDGSYEQYF.